Listed here are 26 T cell receptor beta chains from one sample, sequenced in a study of shared clonotypes between healthy human individuals. Some clones are missing from TCRdb's copy, which holds only in-frame ones; the method was immunoSEQ multiplex PCR. This table holds some 500,000 clones, around 96% found once. Sequenced material: naive CD4+ T cells sorted from blood. Subset here: CD45RA+ positively selected. These receptors were obtained from a young woman in good health.

The rearrangement uses TRBV6-1 and TRBJ2-1; D remains unclear. The length of the CDR3 is 13 residues. Germline V lookup: CDR1 MNHNS, CDR2 SASEGT. V lost 6 bases and J 4 bases, leaving 10 bases between the germline ends. This CDR3 reads CASSAGLYNEQFF. CDR3 nucleotide sequence: TGTGCCAGCAGCGCAGGCCTATACAATGAGCAGTTCTTC.

V gene TRBV6-1 combines with J gene TRBJ2-1; D is perhaps TRBD1 or TRBD2 (6 bases each). Germline V gene sequence: CDR1 MNHNS, CDR2 SASEGT. The ends were cut back, 4 bases at V and 4 bases at J, with 20 bases in the middle. The CDR3 totals 17 residues. DNA of the CDR3: TGTGCCAGCAGTGGACCCCGGGGGCTAAGCCCGTACAATGAGCAGTTCTTC. Translation: CASSGPRGLSPYNEQFF.

Regarding this clone: Other nucleotide sequences from this sample produce the same CDR3. This chain joins TRBV4-1 and TRBJ2-1, with D possibly being TRBD2 (6 bases). The CDR3 is 17 residues long. Trimming cost V 1 base and J 0 bases, with 13 bases left between them. Germline V lookup: CDR1 MGHRA, CDR2 YSYEKL. CDR3 nucleotide sequence: TGCGCCAGCAGCCAAGGTCTAGCGACAAGCTCCTACAATGAGCAGTTCTTC. Residues: CASSQGLATSSYNEQFF.

The chain combines TRBV19 with TRBJ2-5, with 8 bases aligning to TRBD1. The DNA end lines up better with TRBJ2-7; the J call may be wrong. The germline CDR1 and CDR2 sequences are LNHDA and SQIVND (reference sequence). The CDR3 has 13 amino acids. The CDR3: CASSRQGPYEQYF. The CDR3 bases are TGTGCCAGTAGTAGACAGGGGCCCTACGAGCAGTACTTC.

The gene calls are TRBV2 and TRBJ1-5, with D possibly matching TRBD1 (6 bases). This CDR3 is built from 14 residues. Germline CDR1 SNHLY, CDR2 FYNNEI. With 8 bases removed from V and 6 bases from J, the gap between germline ends came to 17 bases. The CDR3 here is CASGQNRIAQPQHF. In nucleotides, the CDR3 is TGTGCCAGCGGACAGAACAGGATCGCTCAGCCCCAGCATTTT. Together with reference TRBV2 and TRBJ1-5, the CDR3 gives the full variable domain: EPEVTQTPSHQVTQMGQEVILRCVPISNHLYFYWYRQILGQKVEFLVSFYNNEISEKSEIFDDQFSVERPDGSNFTLKIRSTKLEDSAMYFCASGQNRIAQPQHFGDGTRLSIL.

This clone was counted a single time. The V gene is TRBV5-1, the J gene TRBJ2-2; D is possibly TRBD2 (6 bases). This CDR3 has 14 amino acids. V lost 4 bases and J lost 1, with 8 bases in between. CDR1 and CDR2 (germline): SGHRS, YFSETQ. Here the CDR3 reads CASSAGLNTGELFF. CDR3 bases: TGCGCCAGCAGCGCGGGACTGAACACCGGGGAGCTGTTTTTT.

The V and J genes are TRBV28 and TRBJ2-2; D is unresolved. V was clipped by 8 bases and J by 4 bases, with 14 bases between them. CDR3 length equals 14 residues. Germline V gene data show CDR1 as MDHEN and CDR2 as SYDVKM. The CDR3 sequence: CASLFHLSTGELFF. CDR3 sequence (DNA): TGTGCCAGCCTTTTCCACCTATCCACCGGGGAGCTGTTTTTT.

The chain combines TRBV11-2 with TRBJ2-7; 9 bases fit TRBD2. V shed 1 base, J shed 3 bases, and the junction held 10 bases outside the gene matches. CDR1 and CDR2 (germline): SGHAT, FQNNGV. The CDR3 is 17 residues long. The CDR3 sequence: CASSLGVVAGVVYEQYF. Here the CDR3 DNA reads TGTGCCAGCAGCTTAGGGGTGGTAGCGGGAGTGGTCTACGAGCAGTACTTC.

The chain joins TRBV5-4 to TRBJ1-6; D call uncertain. Germline CDR1 is SGHNT and CDR2 is YYREEE (reference sequence). V shed 0 bases and J shed 7 bases, with 5 bases lying between them. The length of the CDR3 is 13 residues. The CDR3 spells CASSLEYNSPLHF. For the CDR3, the DNA is TGTGCCAGCAGCTTGGAATACAATTCACCCCTCCACTTT.

The chain has TRBV5-1 and TRBJ2-1, with a weak D call TRBD2 (6 bases). Looked up from germline, CDR1 is SGHRS and CDR2 is YFSETQ. There are 14 residues in the CDR3. V gave up 4 bases and J gave up 6 bases, with 14 bases separating them. CDR3 bases: TGCGCCAGCAGCGGGGCTAGCGTGTCCAATGAGCAGTTCTTC. It is translated as CASSGASVSNEQFF.

A remark on this clone: This same CDR3 is encoded by further DNA sequences in the sample. The chain carries TRBV7-2 and TRBJ2-2; D ambiguous. Germline CDR1 reads SGHTA; CDR2 reads FQGNSA. V lost 6 bases and J 0 bases, leaving 14 bases between the germline ends. The CDR3 covers 16 residues. CDR3 region: CASSARSRANTGELFF. The CDR3 DNA follows: TGTGCCAGCAGTGCTCGGAGTAGGGCGAACACCGGGGAGCTGTTTTTT.

The genes are TRBV10-3 and TRBJ2-3; D gene ambiguous. V gave up 3 bases and J gave up 1 base, with 17 bases separating them. Germline assignment: CDR1 ENHRY and CDR2 SYGVKD. The length of the CDR3 is 17 residues. This CDR3 is CAISDGAESIGTDTQYF. In nucleotides, the CDR3 is TGTGCCATCAGTGACGGTGCGGAAAGTATCGGCACAGATACGCAGTATTTT.

The V and J genes are TRBV2 and TRBJ2-1; possible D gene TRBD1, 6 bases. The germline CDR1 and CDR2 sequences are SNHLY and FYNNEI. The CDR3 loop spans 16 amino acids. V gave up 6 bases and J gave up 0 bases, with 15 bases separating them. The CDR3 sequence is CASSARGRSSYNEQFF. In DNA, the CDR3 is TGTGCCAGCAGCGCCAGGGGAAGGAGCTCCTACAATGAGCAGTTCTTC.

This clone appeared a few times. The sample holds other DNA sequences that translate to the same CDR3. The chain has TRBV28 and TRBJ1-5; D not resolved. The V gene lost 2 bases and the J gene lost 0 bases, with 2 bases spanning the gap. The CDR3 sequence is 13 residues long. Germline V gives CDR1 MDHEN, CDR2 SYDVKM. The DNA for the CDR3 is TGTGCCAGCAGTTTAGATAGCAATCAGCCCCAGCATTTT. Encoded protein: CASSLDSNQPQHF.

This clone was picked up one time. The chain combines TRBV7-9 with TRBJ2-1, with D hard to call. From germline, CDR1 is SEHNR and CDR2 FQNEAQ (reference sequence). Trimming removed 5 bases from V and 7 bases from J, with 18 bases in between. The CDR3 covers 15 residues. CDR3 region: CASSPLQRDGNEQFF. For the CDR3, the DNA is TGTGCCAGCAGCCCCCTACAGCGTGACGGGAATGAGCAGTTCTTC.

This chain uses TRBV11-2 with TRBJ2-7; TRBD1 aligns across 7 bases. This CDR3 contains 14 residues. The ends lost 4 bases at V and 2 bases at J; junction bases unmatched: 5. The germline CDR1 and CDR2 sequences are SGHAT and FQNNGV. In DNA, the CDR3 is TGTGCCAGCAGCTCCCGGACAGGAGCCTACGAGCAGTACTTC. Amino acid sequence: CASSSRTGAYEQYF.

The genes are TRBV27 and TRBJ1-1; D is uncertain. Germline V gives CDR1 MNHEY, CDR2 SMNVEV (reference sequence). The CDR3 has 13 amino acids. Trimming took off 6 bases at V and 6 bases at J, with 14 bases between the two ends. The CDR3 DNA follows: TGTGCCAGCAGGCATCGTATGGGGTCTGAAGCTTTCTTT. It translates to CASRHRMGSEAFF.

Comments on this clone: The same CDR3 is also encoded by other DNA sequences in this sample. The chain is built from TRBV28 and TRBJ1-2; no definite D call. CDR1 MDHEN and CDR2 SYDVKM come from the germline V gene. Trimming took off 2 bases at V and 8 bases at J, with 9 bases between the two ends. CDR3 length: 12 residues. DNA for the CDR3: TGTGCCAGCAGTTTAAAAGGCTACGGCTACACCTTC. Translated, it gives CASSLKGYGYTF.

Only a few counts were recorded for this clone. The chain joins TRBV7-3 to TRBJ1-5; possibly TRBD1 for D (5 bases). Germline CDR1 SGHTA, CDR2 FQGTGA. CDR3 size: 15 residues. V dropped 6 bases and J dropped 0 bases, with 12 bases sitting between them. The CDR3 here is CASSRDSYSNQPQHF. Written as DNA, the CDR3 is TGTGCCAGCAGTCGGGACTCTTATAGCAATCAGCCCCAGCATTTT.

The genes are TRBV29-1 and TRBJ2-3; D is perhaps TRBD2 (6 bases). The CDR3 spans 14 residues. CDR1 and CDR2 (germline): SQVTM, ANQGSEA. Trimming pared 3 bases from V and 5 bases from J, leaving 15 bases between. CDR3 amino acids: CSVESGDLGDTQYF. The CDR3, as DNA: TGCAGCGTTGAGTCGGGAGACCTCGGAGATACGCAGTATTTT.

This clone has just one count. This sequence joins TRBV7-2 and TRBJ2-3; 13 nucleotides match TRBD2. Trimming took 5 bases from V and 5 from J; bases not matched to a gene: 7. Germline V gene lookup returns CDR1 SGHTA and CDR2 FQGNSA. This CDR3 is built from 16 residues. CDR3 nucleotide sequence: TGTGCCAGCAGCATTGGACTAGCGGGAGAGATAGATACGCAGTATTTT. This encodes CASSIGLAGEIDTQYF.

The V call is TRBV6-5, the J call TRBJ2-7; D ambiguous. Germline V gives CDR1 MNHEY, CDR2 SVGAGI. V lost 6 bases to trimming and J lost 5 bases, with 11 bases between them. The CDR3 has 12 residues. The CDR3 protein is CASSTPPHEQYF. The CDR3 DNA is TGTGCCAGCAGCACCCCCCCTCACGAGCAGTACTTC.

The chain carries TRBV29-1 and TRBJ1-2, with D hard to call. V lost 4 bases to trimming and J lost 4 bases, with 13 bases between them. CDR1 is SQVTM and CDR2 is ANQGSEA in the germline V gene. The CDR3 length is 13 residues. CDR3: CSVAPRLSYGYTF. The CDR3, as DNA: TGCAGCGTTGCTCCGAGGCTTAGCTATGGCTACACCTTC.

The chain uses TRBV19 and TRBJ2-5, with 13 bases matching TRBD2. V lost 1 base to trimming and J lost 4 bases; unmatched junction nucleotides: 6. Per the germline V gene, CDR1 is LNHDA and CDR2 is SQIVND (reference sequence). The CDR3 consists of 17 residues. CDR3 protein: CASSIATSGRSRETQYF. For the CDR3, the DNA is TGTGCCAGTAGTATAGCGACTAGCGGGAGGTCGCGAGAGACCCAGTACTTC.

The rearrangement uses TRBV2 and TRBJ1-1, with D unclear. Trimming shortened V by 3 bases and J by 5 bases, and 13 bases separated the two germline ends. The CDR3 runs 14 residues. Germline loops: CDR1 SNHLY, CDR2 FYNNEI. For the CDR3, the DNA is TGTGCCAGCAGTGACAGCCCGGGATCGACTGAAGCTTTCTTT. Protein product: CASSDSPGSTEAFF. The full variable domain, rest sourced from reference TRBV2 and TRBJ1-1, is EPEVTQTPSHQVTQMGQEVILRCVPISNHLYFYWYRQILGQKVEFLVSFYNNEISEKSEIFDDQFSVERPDGSNFTLKIRSTKLEDSAMYFCASSDSPGSTEAFFGQGTRLTVV.

CDR3 sequence (DNA): TGTGCCAGCAGTTTTTCCACTGAAGCTTTCTTT. The encoded protein is CASSFSTEAFF. The V and J genes are TRBV28 and TRBJ1-1, with D hard to call. V dropped 3 bases and J dropped 4 bases, with 3 bases sitting between them. CDR1 is MDHEN, CDR2 SYDVKM, per germline. The CDR3 length is 11 residues.